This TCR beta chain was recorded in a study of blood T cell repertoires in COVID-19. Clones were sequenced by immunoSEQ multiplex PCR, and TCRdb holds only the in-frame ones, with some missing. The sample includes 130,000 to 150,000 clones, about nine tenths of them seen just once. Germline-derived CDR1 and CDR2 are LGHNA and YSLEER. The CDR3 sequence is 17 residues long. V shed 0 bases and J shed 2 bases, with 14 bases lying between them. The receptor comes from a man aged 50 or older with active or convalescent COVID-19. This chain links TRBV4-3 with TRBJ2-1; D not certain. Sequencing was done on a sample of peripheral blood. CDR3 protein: CASSQDTWPSTYNEQFF. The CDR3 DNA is TGCGCCAGCAGCCAAGATACGTGGCCCTCAACCTACAATGAGCAGTTCTTC.